Reported below is one T cell receptor (beta chain). What it binds is unknown. CDR1 is MDHEN, CDR2 SYDVKM, per germline. The CDR3 is made up of 14 amino acids. V shed 8 bases, J shed 3 bases, and the junction held 9 bases outside the gene matches. Primers included in the PCR were 60 Vbeta and 13 Jbeta primers. The protocol was immunoSEQ multiplex PCR, while the TCRdb copy is restricted to in-frame clones and leaves out a portion. The sample shows approximately 120,000 clones, 73% of them seen only once. The sample belongs to a study of cytomegalovirus exposure and HLA in healthy donors. Study-wide findings and caveats: A few of the chains that were CMV-associated were confirmed in vitro to be specific for CMV antigens. There was a cluster of highly shared sequence variants that was likely a sequencing artifact.

The specimen was PBMCs. The receptor's source is a man in his 60s in good health and CMV-seropositive. The rearrangement joins TRBV28 to TRBJ2-7, with TRBD1 identical over 8 bases. The CDR3 DNA follows: TGTGCCAGCGTCGAGGGACAGGCTCGCTACGAGCAGTACTTC. Amino acids: CASVEGQARYEQYF.